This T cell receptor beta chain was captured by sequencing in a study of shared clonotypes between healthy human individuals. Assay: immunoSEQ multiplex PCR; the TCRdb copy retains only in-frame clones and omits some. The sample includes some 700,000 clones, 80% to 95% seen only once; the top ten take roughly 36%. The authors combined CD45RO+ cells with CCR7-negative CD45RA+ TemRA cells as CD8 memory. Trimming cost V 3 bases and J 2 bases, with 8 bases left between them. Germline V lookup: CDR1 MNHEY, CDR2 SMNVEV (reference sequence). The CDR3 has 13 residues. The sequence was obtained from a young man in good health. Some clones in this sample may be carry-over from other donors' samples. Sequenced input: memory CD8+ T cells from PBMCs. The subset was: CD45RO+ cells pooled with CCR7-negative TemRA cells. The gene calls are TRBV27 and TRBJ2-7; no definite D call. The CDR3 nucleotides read TGTGCCAGCAGTTTTGGGTGGACCTACGAGCAGTACTTC. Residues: CASSFGWTYEQYF.